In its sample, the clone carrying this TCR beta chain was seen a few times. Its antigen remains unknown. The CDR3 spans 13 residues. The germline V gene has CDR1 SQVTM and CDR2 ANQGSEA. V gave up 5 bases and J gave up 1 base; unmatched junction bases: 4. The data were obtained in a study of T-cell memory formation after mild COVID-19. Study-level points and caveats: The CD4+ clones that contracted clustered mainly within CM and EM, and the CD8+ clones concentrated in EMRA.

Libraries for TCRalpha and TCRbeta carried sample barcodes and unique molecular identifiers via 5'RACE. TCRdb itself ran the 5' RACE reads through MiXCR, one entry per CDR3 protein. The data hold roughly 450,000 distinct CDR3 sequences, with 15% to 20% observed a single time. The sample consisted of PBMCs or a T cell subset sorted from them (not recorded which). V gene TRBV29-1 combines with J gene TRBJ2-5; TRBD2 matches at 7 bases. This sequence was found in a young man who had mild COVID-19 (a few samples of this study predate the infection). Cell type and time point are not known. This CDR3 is CSVPWGGQETQYF. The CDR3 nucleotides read TGCAGCGTTCCGTGGGGGGGCCAAGAGACCCAGTACTTC.